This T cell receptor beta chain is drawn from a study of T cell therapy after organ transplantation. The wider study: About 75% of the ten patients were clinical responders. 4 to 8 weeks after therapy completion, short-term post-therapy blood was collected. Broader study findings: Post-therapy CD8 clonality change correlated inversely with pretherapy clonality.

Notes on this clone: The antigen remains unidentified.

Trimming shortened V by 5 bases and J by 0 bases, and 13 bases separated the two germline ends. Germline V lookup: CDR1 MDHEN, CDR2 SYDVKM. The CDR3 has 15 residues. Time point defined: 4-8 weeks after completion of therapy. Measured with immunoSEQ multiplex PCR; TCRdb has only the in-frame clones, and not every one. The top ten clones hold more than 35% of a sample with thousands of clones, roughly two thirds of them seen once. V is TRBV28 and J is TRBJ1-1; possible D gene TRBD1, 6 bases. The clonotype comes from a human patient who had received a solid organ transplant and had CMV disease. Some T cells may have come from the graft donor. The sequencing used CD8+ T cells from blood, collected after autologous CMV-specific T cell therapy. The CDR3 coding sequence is TGTGCCAGCAGTCCCCCCTGGGACATGAACACTGAAGCTTTCTTT. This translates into CASSPPWDMNTEAFF.